These 21 T cell receptor beta chains were sequenced from one sample in a study of cytomegalovirus exposure and HLA in healthy donors. The PCR used 60 Vbeta and 13 Jbeta primers. Libraries were prepared by immunoSEQ multiplex PCR; TCRdb keeps only in-frame clonotypes and omits some of them. The data hold about 170,000 clones, with about 85% observed a single time. Sequenced material: PBMCs. These receptors were collected from a boy under 10 years old in good health and CMV-seronegative.

This chain connects TRBV29-1 to TRBJ2-5; weak D call: TRBD1 (7 bases). V shed 6 bases and J shed 5 bases, with 22 bases lying between them. This CDR3 is 15 amino acids long. Per the germline V gene, CDR1 is SQVTM and CDR2 is ANQGSEA. CDR3 protein: CSVHGTARAGETQYF. CDR3 DNA: TGCAGCGTCCACGGGACAGCCCGGGCGGGGGAGACCCAGTACTTC.

The chain joins TRBV5-4 to TRBJ2-1, with 12 nucleotides matching TRBD2. With V trimmed by 4 bases and J by 4 bases, 6 bases remained unmatched. This CDR3 comprises 16 residues. Germline lookup yields CDR1 SGHNT and CDR2 YYREEE (reference sequence). The CDR3 sequence is CASSNLLAGGYNEQFF. The DNA for the CDR3 is TGTGCCAGCAGCAACTTACTAGCGGGGGGATACAATGAGCAGTTCTTC.

The gene calls are TRBV10-2 and TRBJ2-7; possibly TRBD1 for D (5 bases). The CDR3 has 15 amino acids. Trimming removed 6 bases from V and 1 base from J, with 16 bases in between. The germline V gene has CDR1 WSHSY and CDR2 SAAADI. The CDR3, as DNA: TGCGCCAGCAGAGCCCAGGGAAAATGGTCCTACGAGCAGTACTTC. This gives the protein CASRAQGKWSYEQYF.

There are a few counts of this clone. The chain recombines TRBV11-2 with TRBJ2-1; 10 bases line up with TRBD2. V lost 1 base and J lost 9; bases outside the gene matches: 9. Germline V gives CDR1 SGHAT, CDR2 FQNNGV. The CDR3 extends over 16 amino acids. CDR3 bases: TGTGCCAGCAGCTTAGTCACCAGCGGGGGGGCGGGTGAGCAGTTCTTC. This codes for CASSLVTSGGAGEQFF.

The rearrangement uses TRBV30 and TRBJ2-7; D ambiguous. The CDR3 has 12 amino acids. Trimming shortened V by 5 bases and J by 6 bases, and 14 bases separated the two germline ends. The germline V gene has CDR1 GTSNPN and CDR2 SVGIG (reference sequence). The CDR3 sequence is CAWQPLVGEQYF. The CDR3 DNA reads as TGTGCCTGGCAACCGCTAGTCGGCGAGCAGTACTTC.

The rearrangement joins TRBV5-1 to TRBJ2-5; TRBD1 matches at 9 bases. CDR1 and CDR2 (germline): SGHRS, YFSETQ. The ends lost 0 bases at V and 2 bases at J; junction bases unmatched: 5. This CDR3 spans 16 amino acids. Written as DNA, the CDR3 is TGCGCCAGCAGCTTGGGAGGGACAGGGAGGCAAGAGACCCAGTACTTC. It yields the protein CASSLGGTGRQETQYF.

The gene calls are TRBV4-2 and TRBJ2-7, with 8 bases that match TRBD1. With V trimmed by 4 bases and J by 3 bases, 11 bases remained unmatched. Germline-derived CDR1 and CDR2 are LGHNA and YNFKEQ. The CDR3 is 16 amino acids. The CDR3 nucleotides are TGTGCCAGCAGCCCGATACAGGGACAGGCTGGCTACGAGCAGTACTTC. This codes for CASSPIQGQAGYEQYF.

This clone was seen a handful of times. This chain connects TRBV28 to TRBJ2-5; 8 bases are shared with TRBD1. V lost 3 bases and J lost 6; bases outside the gene matches: 3. Looked up from germline, CDR1 is MDHEN and CDR2 is SYDVKM. The CDR3 totals 13 residues. The CDR3 DNA reads TGTGCCAGCAGTTTCGGACAGGGAAAGACCCAGTACTTC. This gives the protein CASSFGQGKTQYF.

The chain has TRBV4-1 and TRBJ2-5; TRBD1 agrees at 10 bases. The end of the DNA aligns better with TRBJ2-7, so the J call may be wrong. The CDR3 sequence is 15 residues long. Germline V gene lookup returns CDR1 MGHRA and CDR2 YSYEKL. The CDR3 nucleotides read TGCGCCAGCAGCCACGGACAGGGGGGGGACTACGAGCAGTACTTC. Its protein product is CASSHGQGGDYEQYF.

The genes are TRBV6-6 and TRBJ2-3; TRBD2 agrees at 8 bases. Germline V CDR1 and CDR2: MNHNY, SVGAGI (reference sequence). V shed 7 bases and J 3 bases; nucleotides not matched to a gene: 6. The CDR3 length is 14 residues. The DNA for the CDR3 is TGTGCCAGCACCCCTGGCGGGAGGACAGATACGCAGTATTTT. It codes for CASTPGGRTDTQYF.

The chain's CDR3 is CASSFTGTGANVLTF. CDR3 sequence (DNA): TGTGCCAGCAGCTTCACAGGGACTGGGGCCAACGTCCTGACTTTC. The rearrangement joins TRBV7-9 to TRBJ2-6; a possible D gene is TRBD1 (6 bases). Germline V CDR1 and CDR2: SEHNR, FQNEAQ (reference sequence). The CDR3 runs 15 residues. Trimming took off 3 bases at V and 2 bases at J, with 8 bases between the two ends.

The chain joins TRBV7-3 to TRBJ2-3, with D tentatively TRBD2 (5 bases). Germline values: CDR1 SGHTA, CDR2 FQGTGA. This CDR3 region has 14 residues. The germline V and J ends were trimmed by 4 bases and 4 bases, with 12 bases remaining between them. CDR3 DNA: TGTGCCAGCAGCTCCCCTGGACTGCCAGATACGCAGTATTTT. It codes for CASSSPGLPDTQYF. Variable domain in full (rest from reference TRBV7-3 and TRBJ2-3): GAGVSQTPSNKVTEKGKYVELRCDPISGHTALYWYRQSLGQGPEFLIYFQGTGAADDSGLPNDRFFAVRPEGSVSTLKIQRTERGDSAVYLCASSSPGLPDTQYFGPGTRLTVL.

The gene calls are TRBV28 and TRBJ1-5; D possibly corresponds to TRBD1 (6 bases). The CDR3 is 15 amino acids. V shed 6 bases and J shed 4 bases, with 16 bases lying between them. Germline V CDR1 and CDR2: MDHEN, SYDVKM. In nucleotides, the CDR3 is TGTGCCAGCAGCGGGGGGCGGGGTCCGAATCAGCCCCAGCATTTT. This sequence encodes CASSGGRGPNQPQHF.

This chain connects TRBV5-1 to TRBJ1-1, with D perhaps TRBD1 (5 bases). V was cut by 2 bases and J by 3 bases, with 11 bases left in between. The length of the CDR3 is 14 residues. CDR1 is SGHRS, CDR2 YFSETQ, per germline. The DNA of the CDR3 is TGCGCCAGCAGCTTCCCTGGGGGGGACACTGAAGCTTTCTTT. Translation: CASSFPGGDTEAFF. The full variable domain, its missing parts supplied by reference TRBV5-1 and TRBJ1-1, is KAGVTQTPRYLIKTRGQQVTLSCSPISGHRSVSWYQQTPGQGLQFLFEYFSETQRNKGNFPGRFSGRQFSNSRSEMNVSTLELGDSALYLCASSFPGGDTEAFFGQGTRLTVV.

This chain links TRBV5-1 with TRBJ2-3; maybe TRBD1 (6 bases). Germline CDR1 reads SGHRS; CDR2 reads YFSETQ. CDR3 length: 15 amino acids. Trimming stripped 2 bases from V and 0 bases from J, with 10 bases between. CDR3 nucleotides: TGCGCCAGCAGCTTCGGGACAATAAGCACAGATACGCAGTATTTT. It codes for CASSFGTISTDTQYF.

This sequence joins TRBV19 and TRBJ2-7, with D perhaps TRBD1 (6 bases). The CDR3 has 13 amino acids. Trimming cost V 5 bases and J 7 bases, with 15 bases left between them. Germline V CDR1 and CDR2: LNHDA, SQIVND (reference sequence). Here the CDR3 reads CASSPQTQGEQYF. DNA for the CDR3: TGTGCCAGTAGTCCCCAAACACAGGGAGAGCAGTACTTC.

This clone was seen only once. The chain combines TRBV9 with TRBJ1-1, with D unresolved. This CDR3 contains 15 residues. Trimming removed 0 bases at V and 5 bases at J, with 14 bases between. Germline assignment: CDR1 SGDLS and CDR2 YYNGEE. The chain's CDR3 is CASSVDNRPGTEAFF. The DNA for the CDR3 is TGTGCCAGCAGCGTAGATAACCGCCCGGGAACTGAAGCTTTCTTT.

This chain links TRBV5-4 with TRBJ2-7, with 8 bases matching TRBD2. The germline gives CDR1 SGHNT, CDR2 YYREEE (reference sequence). The CDR3 has 15 residues. Trimming removed 3 bases from V and 3 bases from J; junction bases left unmatched: 8. CDR3 in amino acids: CASSSIGGGLYEQYV. The DNA for the CDR3 is TGTGCCAGCAGCTCAATCGGGGGGGGGCTCTACGAGCAGTACGTC.

Points on this clone: One end of the junction is discordant with germline, which a read error may explain. The gene calls are TRBV7-7 and TRBJ2-5; tentatively, D is TRBD1 (6 bases). This CDR3 is built from 14 residues. The germline gives CDR1 SSHAT, CDR2 FNYEAQ (reference sequence). The DNA for the CDR3 is TGTGCTAGCAGCCCGGGACACCCCCAAGAGACCCAGTACTTC. Translated: CASSPGHPQETQYF.

For the CDR3, the DNA is TGTGCCAGCAGCCCGGACCCAACACGGGGTGAGCAGTTCTTC. As protein: CASSPDPTRGEQFF. The chain employs TRBV11-3 and TRBJ2-1, with D tentatively TRBD2 (5 bases). Per the germline V gene, CDR1 is SGHNT and CDR2 is YENEEA. The CDR3 contains 14 residues. V was trimmed by 5 bases and J by 9 bases, leaving 17 bases between them.

The rearrangement uses TRBV7-9 and TRBJ2-7; 8 positions match TRBD1. Germline V gives CDR1 SEHNR, CDR2 FQNEAQ (reference sequence). The J segment lost 5 bases and the V segment lost 6 bases, leaving 9 bases of the junction unmatched. This CDR3 region has 14 residues. The CDR3, as DNA: TGTGCCAGCAGTTCGGACAGGGCACCCGACGAGCAGTACTTC. Its translation is CASSSDRAPDEQYF.